Listed below are T cell receptor beta chains from one sample, sequenced in a study of tumor-infiltrating lymphocytes in primary liver carcinoma. Each CDR3 protein is one row after TCRdb ran MiXCR on the multiplex PCR reads. The data contain tens of thousands of distinct CDR3 sequences, 55% to 75% of them singletons. Sequencing used liver tumor tissue from sampling region 2. The source is a man between 35 and 55 years old with primary liver carcinoma and hepatitis B virus infection. Both conserved end residues are part of each CDR3. The order of the fields is V gene, D gene, J gene, clone size, CDR3 DNA, CDR3 protein. A D gene is named only where the DNA matches it firmly. Clone sizes are given selectively: once, few, many, or a class where the clone is expanded.

v_call: TRBV28; d_call: NA; j_call: TRBJ2-3; clone_size: few; cdr3_nt: TGTGCCACCTCTAGATACACAGATACGCAGTATTTT; cdr3_aa: CATSRYTDTQYF
v_call: TRBV6-2/TRBV6-3; d_call: TRBD1; j_call: TRBJ1-5; clone_size: NA; cdr3_nt: TGTGCCAGCAGTTACTATGGGACAGGCTCCGATCAGCCCCAGCATTTT; cdr3_aa: CASSYYGTGSDQPQHF
v_call: TRBV28; d_call: NA; j_call: TRBJ1-2; clone_size: many; cdr3_nt: TGTGCCAGCAGCAAAGGCAGGGGCTACACCTTC; cdr3_aa: CASSKGRGYTF
v_call: TRBV11-1; d_call: NA; j_call: TRBJ1-6; clone_size: NA; cdr3_nt: TGTGCCAGCGGCCGGACACTGGTTTCACTCCTCCACTTT; cdr3_aa: CASGRTLVSLLHF
v_call: TRBV29-1; d_call: NA; j_call: TRBJ1-1; clone_size: NA; cdr3_nt: TGCAGCGTTGGATGGGGGTGGGGTATGAACACTGAAGCTTCCTTT; cdr3_aa: CSVGWGWGMNTEASF
v_call: TRBV29-1; d_call: NA; j_call: TRBJ2-5; clone_size: many; cdr3_nt: TGCAGCGTTGCTCTTATAGTGGGGGAGACCCAGTACTTC; cdr3_aa: CSVALIVGETQYF
v_call: TRBV12-3/TRBV12-4; d_call: NA; j_call: TRBJ2-7; clone_size: NA; cdr3_nt: TGTGCCAGCGACATAGGGGGAGGGCTCGGAGGAGAGCAGTACTTC; cdr3_aa: CASDIGGGLGGEQYF
v_call: TRBV14; d_call: TRBD2; j_call: TRBJ2-1; clone_size: NA; cdr3_nt: TGTGCCAGCAGCCCGAAGTTAGCGGGAGGGTACAATGAGCAGTTCTTC; cdr3_aa: CASSPKLAGGYNEQFF
v_call: TRBV10-3; d_call: TRBD1; j_call: TRBJ2-3; clone_size: NA; cdr3_nt: TGTGCCATCAGTGTTGGGACCCCAGGGGGCCCAGATACGCAGTATTTT; cdr3_aa: CAISVGTPGGPDTQYF
v_call: TRBV4-1; d_call: NA; j_call: TRBJ2-7; clone_size: NA; cdr3_nt: TGCGCCAGCAGCCAAGGCCTGGGCGGAACCTACGAGCAGTACTTC; cdr3_aa: CASSQGLGGTYEQYF
v_call: TRBV29-1; d_call: NA; j_call: TRBJ1-1; clone_size: NA; cdr3_nt: TGCGGCGCTGGACACTCTGCAGCTTTCTTT; cdr3_aa: CGAGHSAAFF
v_call: TRBV29-1; d_call: NA; j_call: TRBJ1-5; clone_size: NA; cdr3_nt: TGCATCGTTGTCGGACAGATCAATCAGCCCCAACATTTT; cdr3_aa: CIVVGQINQPQHF
v_call: TRBV11-2; d_call: TRBD1; j_call: TRBJ2-7; clone_size: NA; cdr3_nt: TGTACCAGCAGTCAAGGGACAGGGAGAACCTACGAGCGGTACTTC; cdr3_aa: CTSSQGTGRTYERYF
v_call: TRBV6-5; d_call: NA; j_call: TRBJ2-3; clone_size: NA; cdr3_nt: TGTGCCAGCAGTTACACCAGGTCCCGCGGGGATACGCAGTATTTT; cdr3_aa: CASSYTRSRGDTQYF
v_call: TRBV29-1; d_call: NA; j_call: TRBJ2-3; clone_size: NA; cdr3_nt: TGCAGCGTTGAATTTGTGGCAGGACTTACGGATACGCTGTATTTT; cdr3_aa: CSVEFVAGLTDTLYF
v_call: TRBV11-2; d_call: NA; j_call: TRBJ1-1; clone_size: NA; cdr3_nt: TGTGCCAGCAGCCCATCCAGAGAGTTGGTGAACACTGAAGCTATCTTT; cdr3_aa: CASSPSRELVNTEAIF
v_call: TRBV12-3/TRBV12-4; d_call: TRBD2; j_call: TRBJ2-3; clone_size: NA; cdr3_nt: TGTGCCAGCAGTTCAGAACTAGCGGGAGTGGCAGATACGCAGTATTTT; cdr3_aa: CASSSELAGVADTQYF
v_call: TRBV4-3; d_call: NA; j_call: TRBJ2-7; clone_size: NA; cdr3_nt: TGCGCCAGCACCCATTTCTTAACATCAGGCGAGCAGTACTTC; cdr3_aa: CASTHFLTSGEQYF
v_call: TRBV14; d_call: NA; j_call: TRBJ1-1; clone_size: once; cdr3_nt: TGTGCCAGTAGGCCCCGGGAGGGAAACATTGAAGCTTTCTTT; cdr3_aa: CASRPREGNIEAFF
v_call: TRBV4-1; d_call: TRBD2; j_call: TRBJ2-1; clone_size: NA; cdr3_nt: TGCGCCACCAGCCAAGGGCTAGCGGGACACTGGGAGCAGTTCTTC; cdr3_aa: CATSQGLAGHWEQFF
v_call: TRBV29-1; d_call: TRBD1; j_call: TRBJ2-7; clone_size: NA; cdr3_nt: TGCAGCCTCTACAGGGGGCAATACTTC; cdr3_aa: CSLYRGQYF
v_call: TRBV5-1; d_call: NA; j_call: TRBJ2-7; clone_size: NA; cdr3_nt: TGCGCCAGAAGCCAGGGGAGGACCTACGAGCAGTACTTC; cdr3_aa: CARSQGRTYEQYF
v_call: TRBV5-5; d_call: NA; j_call: TRBJ2-7; clone_size: NA; cdr3_nt: TGTGCCAGCAGCTTTGGGCTAGCTAACAAGCACTACTTC; cdr3_aa: CASSFGLANKHYF
v_call: TRBV30; d_call: NA; j_call: TRBJ1-4; clone_size: NA; cdr3_nt: TGTACCTGGAGTGGTTCGAACGGTGAAAAACTGTTTTTT; cdr3_aa: CTWSGSNGEKLFF
v_call: TRBV12-3/TRBV12-4; d_call: NA; j_call: TRBJ2-4; clone_size: NA; cdr3_nt: TGTGCCAGCTGTTTATGGCGTGGGTCGGACATAGCCAAAAACATTCAGTACTTC; cdr3_aa: CASCLWRGSDIAKNIQYF
v_call: TRBV29-1; d_call: NA; j_call: TRBJ2-3; clone_size: NA; cdr3_nt: TGCAGCGCGGGAAGGACAGATACGCTGTATTTT; cdr3_aa: CSAGRTDTLYF
v_call: TRBV6-6; d_call: TRBD1; j_call: TRBJ1-5; clone_size: many; cdr3_nt: TGTGCCAGCAGTTTCGGACAGGGGGATCAGCCCCAGCATTTT; cdr3_aa: CASSFGQGDQPQHF
v_call: TRBV29-1; d_call: TRBD1; j_call: TRBJ2-1; clone_size: NA; cdr3_nt: TGCAGCGGCGCCTTGCCGACAGGGGGTTTCTACAATGAGCAGTTCTTC; cdr3_aa: CSGALPTGGFYNEQFF
v_call: TRBV11-2; d_call: NA; j_call: TRBJ2-7; clone_size: many; cdr3_nt: TGTGCCAGCAGCTTAAGTGAGCTAGCGTCGCAGTACTTC; cdr3_aa: CASSLSELASQYF
v_call: TRBV12-3/TRBV12-4; d_call: TRBD2; j_call: TRBJ2-3; clone_size: NA; cdr3_nt: TGTGCCAGCAGTTTCGCAGCGGGACCAGATACGCAGTGTTTT; cdr3_aa: CASSFAAGPDTQCF
v_call: TRBV4-1; d_call: NA; j_call: TRBJ1-5; clone_size: NA; cdr3_nt: TGCGCCAGCTGCCAAGATCGGGGTCAGTCCCAGCATTTT; cdr3_aa: CASCQDRGQSQHF
v_call: TRBV11-2; d_call: TRBD2; j_call: TRBJ2-1; clone_size: NA; cdr3_nt: TGTGCCAGGAACTTAGATGGGCGATTGAGCGGGACCCTTTACAATGAGCAGTTCTTC; cdr3_aa: CARNLDGRLSGTLYNEQFF
v_call: TRBV6-2/TRBV6-3; d_call: TRBD1; j_call: TRBJ1-1; clone_size: NA; cdr3_nt: TGTGCCAGCATACGAGCCGACAGGGGGGAGAACACTGAGGCTTTCTTT; cdr3_aa: CASIRADRGENTEAFF
v_call: TRBV6-6; d_call: NA; j_call: TRBJ1-1; clone_size: many; cdr3_nt: TGTGCCAGCAGAAAGGAGGGTGGGGATAGTAAAGCTTTCTTT; cdr3_aa: CASRKEGGDSKAFF
v_call: TRBV2; d_call: TRBD2; j_call: TRBJ2-3; clone_size: NA; cdr3_nt: TGTGCCCGCAGTGCCTTAGCGGGAGCAACCACAAGGGATAAGCAGTATTTT; cdr3_aa: CARSALAGATTRDKQYF
v_call: TRBV6-1; d_call: NA; j_call: TRBJ2-1; clone_size: NA; cdr3_nt: TGTGCCAACAGTGAACGCGAGATAAAGAAGTTCTTC; cdr3_aa: CANSEREIKKFF
v_call: TRBV5-1; d_call: TRBD2; j_call: TRBJ2-7; clone_size: many; cdr3_nt: TGCGCCAGCAGCTTGTCGGGAGGCTCATACGAGCAGTACTTC; cdr3_aa: CASSLSGGSYEQYF
v_call: TRBV12-3/TRBV12-4; d_call: NA; j_call: TRBJ1-5; clone_size: many; cdr3_nt: TGTGCCAGCAGTTTCAGGGCGTCGGAGCAGCCCCAGCATTTT; cdr3_aa: CASSFRASEQPQHF
v_call: TRBV4-2; d_call: TRBD2; j_call: TRBJ2-7; clone_size: NA; cdr3_nt: TGTGCCAGCGGCGTTAGCGGGAGCTACGAGCAGTACTTC; cdr3_aa: CASGVSGSYEQYF
v_call: TRBV4-2; d_call: TRBD2; j_call: TRBJ2-1; clone_size: NA; cdr3_nt: TGTGCCAGCAGCCAAGCTAGCGGACTTCACAATGAGCAGTTCTTC; cdr3_aa: CASSQASGLHNEQFF
v_call: TRBV7-9; d_call: NA; j_call: TRBJ2-1; clone_size: NA; cdr3_nt: TGTGCCATCAGTAAAAGTATCCGGGCCAATGAGCAATTCTTC; cdr3_aa: CAISKSIRANEQFF
v_call: TRBV11-2; d_call: NA; j_call: TRBJ2-1; clone_size: NA; cdr3_nt: TGTGCCAGCAGCTTATACCTGATAGTTACTGAGCAGTTCTTC; cdr3_aa: CASSLYLIVTEQFF
v_call: TRBV11-2; d_call: NA; j_call: TRBJ2-5; clone_size: NA; cdr3_nt: TGTGCCAGCAGCCAAATTCCTGGTGGGGGGAAAGAGAGCCAGAACTTC; cdr3_aa: CASSQIPGGGKESQNF